The T cell receptor beta chain under discussion was sequenced for a study of shared clonotypes between healthy human individuals. Across the whole study: Per-donor plates numbered three CD4 naive, three CD4 memory, two CD8 naive and one CD8 memory. Study-level points and caveats: Naive subsets generally exceeded memory subsets in estimated richness. Blood was the sole source, and tissue repertoires probably differ. Represented diversity, genetic and exposure-history alike, was limited by few donors.

CDR1 SQVTM and CDR2 ANQGSEA come from the germline V gene. The CDR3 consists of 13 residues. V was pared by 6 bases and J by 5 bases, with 9 bases of the junction left unmatched. Profiling relied on immunoSEQ multiplex PCR, and the TCRdb table lists in-frame clones only, not all of them. Here the sample spans more than 500,000 clones, 95% to 96% being singletons. As for this clone: No antigen is known for it.

Sequenced material: naive CD4+ T cells sorted from blood. The subset here: CD45RA+ positively selected. The source is a woman aged 25 to 39 in good health. V is TRBV29-1 and J is TRBJ1-1, with TRBD1 identical over 7 bases. This CDR3 reads CSVGKGAETEAFF. Here the CDR3 DNA reads TGCAGCGTGGGGAAGGGGGCGGAAACTGAAGCTTTCTTT.